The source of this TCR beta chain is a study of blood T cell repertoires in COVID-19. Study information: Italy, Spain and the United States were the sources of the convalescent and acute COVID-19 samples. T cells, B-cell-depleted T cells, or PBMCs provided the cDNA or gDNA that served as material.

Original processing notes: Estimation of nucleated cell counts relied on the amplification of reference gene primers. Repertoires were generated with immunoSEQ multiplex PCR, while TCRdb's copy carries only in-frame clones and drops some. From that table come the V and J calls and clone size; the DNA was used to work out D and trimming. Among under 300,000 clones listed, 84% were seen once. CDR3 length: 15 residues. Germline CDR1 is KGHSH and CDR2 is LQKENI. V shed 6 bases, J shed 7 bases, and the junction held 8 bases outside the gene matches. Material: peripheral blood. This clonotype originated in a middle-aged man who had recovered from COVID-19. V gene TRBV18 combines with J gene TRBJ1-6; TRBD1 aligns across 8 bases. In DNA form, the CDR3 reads TGTGCCAGCTCCATGACAGGGGTAGCAAATTCACCCCTCCACTTT. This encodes CASSMTGVANSPLHF.